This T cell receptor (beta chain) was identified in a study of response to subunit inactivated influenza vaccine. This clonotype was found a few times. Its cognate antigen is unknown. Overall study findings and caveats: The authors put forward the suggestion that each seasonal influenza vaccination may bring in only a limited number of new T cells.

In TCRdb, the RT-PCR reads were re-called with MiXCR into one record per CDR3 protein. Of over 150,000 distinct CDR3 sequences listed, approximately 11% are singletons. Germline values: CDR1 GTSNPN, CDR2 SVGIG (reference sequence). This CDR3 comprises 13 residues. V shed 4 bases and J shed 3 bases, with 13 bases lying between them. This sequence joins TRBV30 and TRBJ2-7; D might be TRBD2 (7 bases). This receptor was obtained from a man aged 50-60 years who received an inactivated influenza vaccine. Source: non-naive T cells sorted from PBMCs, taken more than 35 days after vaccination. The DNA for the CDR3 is TGTGCCTGGAAGGGGGGGAGCGTCTACGAGCAGTACTTC. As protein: CAWKGGSVYEQYF.